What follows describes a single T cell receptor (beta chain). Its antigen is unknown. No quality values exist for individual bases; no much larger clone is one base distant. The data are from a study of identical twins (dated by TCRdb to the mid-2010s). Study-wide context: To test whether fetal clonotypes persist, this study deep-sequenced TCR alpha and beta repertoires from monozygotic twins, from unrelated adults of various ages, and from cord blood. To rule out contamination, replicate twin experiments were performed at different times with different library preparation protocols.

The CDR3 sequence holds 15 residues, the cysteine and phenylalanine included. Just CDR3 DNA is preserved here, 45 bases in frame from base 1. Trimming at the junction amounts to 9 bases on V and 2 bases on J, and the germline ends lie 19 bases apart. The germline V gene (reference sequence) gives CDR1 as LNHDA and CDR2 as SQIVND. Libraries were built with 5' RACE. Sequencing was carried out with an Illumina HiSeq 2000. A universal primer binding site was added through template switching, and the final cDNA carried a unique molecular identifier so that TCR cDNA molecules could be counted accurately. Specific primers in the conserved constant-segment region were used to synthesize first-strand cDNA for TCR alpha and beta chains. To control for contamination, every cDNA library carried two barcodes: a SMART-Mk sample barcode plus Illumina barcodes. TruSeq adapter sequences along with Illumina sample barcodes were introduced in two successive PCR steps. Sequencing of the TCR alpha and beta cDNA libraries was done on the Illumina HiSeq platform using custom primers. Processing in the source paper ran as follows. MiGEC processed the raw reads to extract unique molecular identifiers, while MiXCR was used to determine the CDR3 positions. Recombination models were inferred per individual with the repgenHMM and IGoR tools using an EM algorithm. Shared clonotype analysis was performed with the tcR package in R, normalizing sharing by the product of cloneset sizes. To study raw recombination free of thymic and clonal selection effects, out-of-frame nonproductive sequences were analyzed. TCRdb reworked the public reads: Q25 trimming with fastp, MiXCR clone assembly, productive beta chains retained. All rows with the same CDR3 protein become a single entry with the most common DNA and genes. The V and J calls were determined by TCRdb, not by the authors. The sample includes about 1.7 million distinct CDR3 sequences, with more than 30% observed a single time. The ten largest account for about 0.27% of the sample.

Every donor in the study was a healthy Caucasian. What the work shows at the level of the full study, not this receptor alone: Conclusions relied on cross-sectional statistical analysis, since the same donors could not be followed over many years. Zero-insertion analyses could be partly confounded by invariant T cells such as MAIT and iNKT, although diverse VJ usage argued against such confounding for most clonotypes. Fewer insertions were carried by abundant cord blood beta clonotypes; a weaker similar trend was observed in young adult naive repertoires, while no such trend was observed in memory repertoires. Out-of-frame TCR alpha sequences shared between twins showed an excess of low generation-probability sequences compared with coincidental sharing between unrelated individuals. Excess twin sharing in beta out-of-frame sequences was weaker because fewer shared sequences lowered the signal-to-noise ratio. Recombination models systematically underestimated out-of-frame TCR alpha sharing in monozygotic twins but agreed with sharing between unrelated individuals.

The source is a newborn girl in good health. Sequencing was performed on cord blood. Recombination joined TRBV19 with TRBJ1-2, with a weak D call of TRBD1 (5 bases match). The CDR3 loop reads CASNDGGKGNYGYTF. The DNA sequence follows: TGTGCCAGCAACGATGGGGGGAAAGGGAACTATGGCTACACCTTC.